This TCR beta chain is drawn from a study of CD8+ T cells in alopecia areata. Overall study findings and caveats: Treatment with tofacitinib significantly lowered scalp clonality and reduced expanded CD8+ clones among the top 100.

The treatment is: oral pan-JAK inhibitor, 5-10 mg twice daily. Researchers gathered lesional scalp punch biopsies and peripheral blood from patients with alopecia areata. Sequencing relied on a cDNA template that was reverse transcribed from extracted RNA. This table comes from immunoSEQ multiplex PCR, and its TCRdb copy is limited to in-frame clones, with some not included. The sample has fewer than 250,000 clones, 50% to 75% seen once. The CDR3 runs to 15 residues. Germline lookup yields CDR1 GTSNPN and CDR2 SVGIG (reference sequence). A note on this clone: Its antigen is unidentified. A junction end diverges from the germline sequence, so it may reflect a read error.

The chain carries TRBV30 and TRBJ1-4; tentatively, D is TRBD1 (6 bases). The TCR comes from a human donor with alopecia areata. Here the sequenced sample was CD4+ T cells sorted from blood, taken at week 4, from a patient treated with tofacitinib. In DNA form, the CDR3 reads TGTGCCTGGAGTGTACGGGACAAGCTATATGATAAACTGTTTTTT. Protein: CAWSVRDKLYDKLFF.